This TCR beta chain appears in the sequencing data of a study of blood T cell repertoires in COVID-19. Study information: Samples taken during acute and convalescent COVID-19 were collected in the United States, Italy and Spain. Sample material is recorded as cDNA or gDNA derived from T cells, B-cell-depleted T cells, or PBMCs.

The CDR3 spans 12 residues. Trimming took 4 bases from V and 3 from J, leaving 7 bases between them. Germline lookup yields CDR1 MNHEY and CDR2 SVGEGT. This clone showed up just once. Sequencing was performed with immunoSEQ multiplex PCR; in TCRdb, only in-frame clones are kept and a portion is missing. Seen here are 250,000 to 300,000 clones, around 81% observed once, and the top ten hold roughly 2.9%. The rearrangement joins TRBV6-2 or TRBV6-3 to TRBJ2-7, with D unclear. The source material was peripheral blood. The receptor was derived from a woman aged 60 to 75 with active or convalescent COVID-19. The chain's CDR3 is CASSSGYYEQYF. The CDR3 DNA is TGTGCCAGCAGTTCCGGTTACTACGAGCAGTACTTC.